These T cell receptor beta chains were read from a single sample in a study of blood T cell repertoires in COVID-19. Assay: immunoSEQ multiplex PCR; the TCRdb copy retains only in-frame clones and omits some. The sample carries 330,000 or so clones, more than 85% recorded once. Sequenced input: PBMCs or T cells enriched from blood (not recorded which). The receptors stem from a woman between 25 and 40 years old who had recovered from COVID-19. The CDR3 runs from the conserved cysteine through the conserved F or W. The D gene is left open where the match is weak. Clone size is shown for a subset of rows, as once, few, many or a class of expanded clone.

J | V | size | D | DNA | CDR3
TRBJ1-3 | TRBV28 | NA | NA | TGTGCCAGCACGACGGGGGGAGGCTCTGGAAACACCATATATTTT | CASTTGGGSGNTIYF
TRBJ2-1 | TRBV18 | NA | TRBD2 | TGTGCCAGCTCACCCCCTGGGCTAGCGGGAGGCGATGAGCAGTTCTTC | CASSPPGLAGGDEQFF
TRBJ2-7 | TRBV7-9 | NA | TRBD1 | TGTGCCAGCAGCCTTCGGACAGGGTCGAGGAGCGAGCAGTACTTC | CASSLRTGSRSEQYF
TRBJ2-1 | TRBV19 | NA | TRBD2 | TGTGCCAGTAGTCCCGGACTAGCGTCCTACTCCTACAATGAGCAGTTCTTC | CASSPGLASYSYNEQFF
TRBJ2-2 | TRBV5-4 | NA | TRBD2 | TGTGCCAGCACCAGTCTAGCGGAATTCACCGGGGAGCTGTTTTTT | CASTSLAEFTGELFF
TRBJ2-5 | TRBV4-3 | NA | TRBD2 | TGCGCCAGCAGCCAAGGGGGGTTAACTAGCGGGGTCGCGGAGACCCAGTACTTC | CASSQGGLTSGVAETQYF
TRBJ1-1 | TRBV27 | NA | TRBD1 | TGTGCCAGCAGTTTAACAGGGGGCCACACTGAAGCTTTCTTT | CASSLTGGHTEAFF
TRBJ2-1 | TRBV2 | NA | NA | TGTGCCAGCAGTGAAGAGAGCATCCTTTACAATGAGCAGTTCTTC | CASSEESILYNEQFF
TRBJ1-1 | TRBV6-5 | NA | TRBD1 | TGTGCCAGAACCACAGGGGGGTGTACTGAAGCTTTCTTT | CARTTGGCTEAFF
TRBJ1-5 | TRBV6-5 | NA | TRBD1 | TGTGCCAGCATTACCGGGACAGGGCACAATCAGCCCCAGCATTTT | CASITGTGHNQPQHF
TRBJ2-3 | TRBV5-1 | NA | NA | TGCGCCAGCAGCTTCTCAATCGGGGGAGAAGATACGCAGTATTTT | CASSFSIGGEDTQYF
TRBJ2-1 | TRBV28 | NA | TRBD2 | TGTGCCAGCAGTCCCTCGGGACTAGCGGGGGGCCCGAGCTCCTACAATGAGCAGTTCTTC | CASSPSGLAGGPSSYNEQFF
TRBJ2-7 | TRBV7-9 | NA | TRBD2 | TGTGCCAGCAGCTCCCGGGGGACTAGTCGGGAGCGGGAGCAGTACTTC | CASSSRGTSREREQYF
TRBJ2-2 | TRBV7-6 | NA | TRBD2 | TGTGCCAGCAGCTACCCCAGCGGGGGGCGTACCGGGGAGCTGTTTTTT | CASSYPSGGRTGELFF
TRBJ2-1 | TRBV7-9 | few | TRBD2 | TGTGCCAGCAGCCGACTAGCGGGGGGCGAAGTGTCCTACAATGAGCAGTTCTTC | CASSRLAGGEVSYNEQFF
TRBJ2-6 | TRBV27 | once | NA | TGTGCCAGCAGACCGATCCTATCCTCTGGGGCCAACGTCCTGACTTTC | CASRPILSSGANVLTF
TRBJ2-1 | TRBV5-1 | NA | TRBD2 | TGCGCCAGCAGCTTGGTCTCTAGCGGGAGATCGGATGAGCAGTTCTTC | CASSLVSSGRSDEQFF
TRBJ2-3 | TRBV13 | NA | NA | TGTGCCAGCAGCTTCAGGGGCGCCGGAACAGATACGCAGTATTTT | CASSFRGAGTDTQYF
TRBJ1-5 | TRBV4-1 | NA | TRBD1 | TGCGCCAGCAGCCAAGATCGGGACAGGGCCCGCAATCAGCCCCAGCATTTT | CASSQDRDRARNQPQHF
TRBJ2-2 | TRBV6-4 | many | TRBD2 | TGTGCCAGCAGTGGGACTAGCACCGGGGAGCTGTTTTTT | CASSGTSTGELFF
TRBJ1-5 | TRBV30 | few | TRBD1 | TGTGCCTGGAGTTCCGGGACAGGGGTCCAGCCCCAGCATTTT | CAWSSGTGVQPQHF
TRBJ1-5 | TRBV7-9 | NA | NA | TGTGCCAGCAGCTTAGGGACAGGCAATCAGCCCCAGCATTTT | CASSLGTGNQPQHF
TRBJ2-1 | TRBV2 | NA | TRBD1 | TGTGCCAGCAGACCCGGGGGGACAGGGGGTTACAATGAGCAGTTCTTC | CASRPGGTGGYNEQFF
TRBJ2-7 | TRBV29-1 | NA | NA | TGCAGCGTCGCGACTAAATACGAGCAGTACTTC | CSVATKYEQYF
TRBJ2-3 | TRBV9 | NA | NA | TGTGCCAGCAGCGTAGTCGGGGGTGGTGATACGCAGTATTTT | CASSVVGGGDTQYF
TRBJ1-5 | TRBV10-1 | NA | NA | TGCGCCAGCAGAGACTCCAATCAGCCCCAGCATTTT | CASRDSNQPQHF
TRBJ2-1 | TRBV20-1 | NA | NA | TGCAGTGCTAGTTCCATAGCGATGTTCAACAATGAGCAGTTCTTC | CSASSIAMFNNEQFF
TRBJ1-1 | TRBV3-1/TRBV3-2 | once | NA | TGTGCCAGCAGCCATTCTCGGGTACAGGGCTTTGAAGCTTTCTTT | CASSHSRVQGFEAFF
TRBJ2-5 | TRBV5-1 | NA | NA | TGCGCCAGCAGCTTGGCCGGGGTCACGACGGAGACCCAGTACTTC | CASSLAGVTTETQYF
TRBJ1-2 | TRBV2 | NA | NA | TGTGCCAGCAGTGAGGCATGGGGAGGTGGCTACACCTTC | CASSEAWGGGYTF
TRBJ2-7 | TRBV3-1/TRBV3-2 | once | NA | TGTGCCGTATTGTTATCTCCCTTCTACGAGCAGTACTTC | CAVLLSPFYEQYF
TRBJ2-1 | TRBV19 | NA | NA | TGTGCCAGTAGTAGTCTGGCGGGAAGGAATGAGCAGTTCTTC | CASSSLAGRNEQFF
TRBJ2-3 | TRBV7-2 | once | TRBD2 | TGTGCCAGCAGCTCAGGGACTAGCGGGGGGATCGATACGCAGTATTTT | CASSSGTSGGIDTQYF
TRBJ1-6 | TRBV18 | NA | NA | TGTGCCAGCTCATCGGGGGGAGATTTGTCACCCCTCCACTTT | CASSSGGDLSPLHF
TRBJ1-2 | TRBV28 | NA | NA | TGTGCCAGCAGTTCGACCCAATTGAGGGGCTACACCTTC | CASSSTQLRGYTF
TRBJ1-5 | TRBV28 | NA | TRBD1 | TGTGCCAGCATCTCCAAGGTTGGACAGGGCATCAATCAGCCCCAGCATTTT | CASISKVGQGINQPQHF
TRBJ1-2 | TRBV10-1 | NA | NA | TGCGCCAGCAACCCTATAAACGGACAGCATCCTAACTATGGCTACACCTTC | CASNPINGQHPNYGYTF
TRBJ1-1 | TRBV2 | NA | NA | TGTGCCAGCAGTGAAAGTGGGAGGAACACTGAAGCTTTCTTT | CASSESGRNTEAFF
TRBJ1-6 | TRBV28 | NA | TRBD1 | TGTGCCAGCAGTGGTGATTGGGACAGCTATAATTCACCCCTCCACTTT | CASSGDWDSYNSPLHF
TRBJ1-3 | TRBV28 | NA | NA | TGTGCCAGCAGTTTACAGGGAGGGGTGGCCATATATTTT | CASSLQGGVAIYF
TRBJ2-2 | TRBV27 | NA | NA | TGTGCCAGCAGTTTATCGGCCGCGTGGCGGACCGGGGAGCTGTTTTTT | CASSLSAAWRTGELFF
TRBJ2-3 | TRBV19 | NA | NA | TGTGCCAGTAGTCAGTATAGCACAGATACGCAGTATTTT | CASSQYSTDTQYF
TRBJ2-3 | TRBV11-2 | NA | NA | TGTGCCAGCAGCCTATTAAGCGGTCTCCCCGCGGGGACAGATACGCAGTATTTT | CASSLLSGLPAGTDTQYF
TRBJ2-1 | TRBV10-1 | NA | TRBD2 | TGCGCCAGCAATACTAGCGGGACCTACAATGAGCAGTTCTTC | CASNTSGTYNEQFF
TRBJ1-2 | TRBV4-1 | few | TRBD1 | TGCGCCAGCAGCCAAGGCCCCGGGACAGGGTCCTATGGCTACACCTTC | CASSQGPGTGSYGYTF
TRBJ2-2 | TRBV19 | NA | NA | TGTGCCAGTAGGACGGGGAGCGCCGGGGAGCTGTTTTTT | CASRTGSAGELFF
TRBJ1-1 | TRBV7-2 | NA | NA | TGTGCCAGCGGTGACTCATTGAACACTGAAGCTTTCTTT | CASGDSLNTEAFF
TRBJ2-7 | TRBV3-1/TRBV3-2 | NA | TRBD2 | TGTGCCAGCAGCCAGAGGACTAGGACCTACGAGCAGTACTTC | CASSQRTRTYEQYF
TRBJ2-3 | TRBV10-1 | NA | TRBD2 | TGCGCCAGCAGGACTAGCGGGACGAATTGCACAGATACGCAGTATTTT | CASRTSGTNCTDTQYF
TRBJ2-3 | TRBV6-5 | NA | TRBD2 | TGTGCCAGCAGTTACAAAGGGACTAGCGGGGGAGATACGCAGTATTTT | CASSYKGTSGGDTQYF
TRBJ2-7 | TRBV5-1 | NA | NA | TGCGCCAGCAGCTCCGCGGGGACAGATTACGAGCAGTACTTC | CASSSAGTDYEQYF
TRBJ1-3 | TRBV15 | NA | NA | TGTGCCACCAGCAGAGGAGAGTTCTCTGGAAACACCATATATTTT | CATSRGEFSGNTIYF
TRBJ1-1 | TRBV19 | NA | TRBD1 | TGTGCCAGTACCACAGGGGGATCGAACACTGAAGCTTTCTTT | CASTTGGSNTEAFF
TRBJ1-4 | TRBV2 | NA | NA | TGTGCCAGCAGTGTGTGGGGGCGTGAAAAACTGTTTTTT | CASSVWGREKLFF
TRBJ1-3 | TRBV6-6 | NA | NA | TGTGCCAGCAGTTACGGATCAACAGCACGAAACACCATATATTTT | CASSYGSTARNTIYF
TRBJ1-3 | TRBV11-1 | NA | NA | TGTGCCAGCAGCTTGAGTTCGGGAAGAGCTGGAAACACCATATATTTT | CASSLSSGRAGNTIYF
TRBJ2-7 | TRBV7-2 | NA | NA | TGTGCCAGCAGCTTAGATGCAGGACAATACGAGCAGTACTTC | CASSLDAGQYEQYF
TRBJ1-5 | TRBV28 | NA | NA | TGTGCCAGCAGCGCGAGCAATCAGCCCCAGCATTTT | CASSASNQPQHF
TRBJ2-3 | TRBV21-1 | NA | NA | TGTGCCAGCAGCAAAGCCCGGCAGGAAATACAGGGCCCCTCAGGTACGCAGTATTTT | CASSKARQEIQGPSGTQYF